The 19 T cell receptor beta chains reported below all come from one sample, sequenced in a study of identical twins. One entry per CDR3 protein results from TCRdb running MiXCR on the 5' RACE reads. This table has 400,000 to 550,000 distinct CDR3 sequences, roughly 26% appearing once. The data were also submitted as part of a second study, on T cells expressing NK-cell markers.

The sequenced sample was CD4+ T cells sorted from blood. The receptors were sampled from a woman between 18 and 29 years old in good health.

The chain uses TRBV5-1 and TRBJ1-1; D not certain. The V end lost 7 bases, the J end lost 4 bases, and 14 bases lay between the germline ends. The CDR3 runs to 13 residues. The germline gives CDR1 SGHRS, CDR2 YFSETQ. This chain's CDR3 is CASRPEPITEAFF. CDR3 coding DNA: TGCGCCAGCCGACCAGAGCCTATCACTGAAGCTTTCTTT.

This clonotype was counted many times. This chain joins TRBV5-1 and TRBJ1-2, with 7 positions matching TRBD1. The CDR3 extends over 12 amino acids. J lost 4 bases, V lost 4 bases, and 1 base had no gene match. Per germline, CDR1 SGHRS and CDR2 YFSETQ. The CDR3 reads CASSRDSYGYTF. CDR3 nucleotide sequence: TGCGCCAGCAGCCGGGACAGCTATGGCTACACCTTC.

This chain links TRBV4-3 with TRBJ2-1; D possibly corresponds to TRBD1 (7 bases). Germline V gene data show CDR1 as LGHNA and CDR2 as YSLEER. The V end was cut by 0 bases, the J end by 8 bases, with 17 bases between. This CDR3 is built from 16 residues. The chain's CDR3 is CASSQDATGRRDEQFF. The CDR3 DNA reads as TGCGCCAGCAGCCAAGACGCGACAGGGAGGAGAGATGAGCAGTTCTTC.

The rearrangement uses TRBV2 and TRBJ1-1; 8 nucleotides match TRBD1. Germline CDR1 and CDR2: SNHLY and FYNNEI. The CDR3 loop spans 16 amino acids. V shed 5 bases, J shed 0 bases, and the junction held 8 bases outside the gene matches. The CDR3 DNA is TGTGCCAGCAGTCCGACAGGGGCCCACATGAACACTGAAGCTTTCTTT. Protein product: CASSPTGAHMNTEAFF. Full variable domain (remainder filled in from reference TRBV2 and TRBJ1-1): EPEVTQTPSHQVTQMGQEVILRCVPISNHLYFYWYRQILGQKVEFLVSFYNNEISEKSEIFDDQFSVERPDGSNFTLKIRSTKLEDSAMYFCASSPTGAHMNTEAFFGQGTRLTVV.

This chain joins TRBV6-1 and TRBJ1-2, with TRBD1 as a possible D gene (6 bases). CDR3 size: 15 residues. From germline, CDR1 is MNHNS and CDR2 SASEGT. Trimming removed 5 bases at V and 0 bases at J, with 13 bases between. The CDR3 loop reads CASSPTGIANYGYTF. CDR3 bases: TGTGCCAGCAGTCCTACAGGGATTGCTAACTATGGCTACACCTTC.

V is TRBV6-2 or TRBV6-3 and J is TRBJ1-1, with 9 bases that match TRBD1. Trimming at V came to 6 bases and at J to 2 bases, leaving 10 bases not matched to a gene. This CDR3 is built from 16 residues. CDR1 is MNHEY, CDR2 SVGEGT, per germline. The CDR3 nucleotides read TGTGCCAGCAGCCCCGACAGGGGGTGGGTTAACACTGAAGCTTTCTTT. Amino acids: CASSPDRGWVNTEAFF.

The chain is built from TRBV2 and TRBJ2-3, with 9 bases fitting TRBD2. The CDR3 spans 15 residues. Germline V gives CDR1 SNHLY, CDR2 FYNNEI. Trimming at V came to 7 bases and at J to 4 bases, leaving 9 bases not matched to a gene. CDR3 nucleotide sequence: TGTGCCAGCAAGTTGTTTGGCGGGGGGGCAGATACGCAGTATTTT. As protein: CASKLFGGGADTQYF.

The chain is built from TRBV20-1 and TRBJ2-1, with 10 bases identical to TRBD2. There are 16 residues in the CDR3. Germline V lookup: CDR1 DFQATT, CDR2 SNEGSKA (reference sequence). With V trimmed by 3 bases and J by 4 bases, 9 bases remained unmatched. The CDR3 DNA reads TGCAGTGCTAGTGATCTTATAGCGGGAGGTTACAATGAGCAGTTCTTC. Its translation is CSASDLIAGGYNEQFF.

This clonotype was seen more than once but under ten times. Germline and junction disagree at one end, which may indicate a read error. The CDR3 nucleotides are TGTGCCAGCAGCCAAGCGGGTCTGTCCTTCGAGCAGTACTTC. Its translation is CASSQAGLSFEQYF. V is TRBV3-1 and J is TRBJ2-7, with D hard to call. Per the germline V gene, CDR1 is LGHDT and CDR2 is YNNKEL (reference sequence). CDR3 length equals 14 residues.

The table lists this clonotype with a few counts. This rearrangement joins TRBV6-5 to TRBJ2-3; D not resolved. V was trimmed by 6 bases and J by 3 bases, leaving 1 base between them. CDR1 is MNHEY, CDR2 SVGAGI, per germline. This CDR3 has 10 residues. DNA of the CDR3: TGTGCCAGCAGGACAGATACGCAGTATTTT. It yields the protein CASRTDTQYF.

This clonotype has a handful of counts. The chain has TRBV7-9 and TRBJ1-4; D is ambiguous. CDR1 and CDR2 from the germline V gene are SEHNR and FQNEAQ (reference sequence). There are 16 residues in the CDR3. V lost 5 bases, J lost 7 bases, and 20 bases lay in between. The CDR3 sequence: CASSPPVWREGEKLFF. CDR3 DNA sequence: TGTGCCAGCAGCCCGCCGGTTTGGAGGGAAGGTGAAAAACTGTTTTTT. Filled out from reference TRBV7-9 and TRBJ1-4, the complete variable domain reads DTGVSQNPRHKITKRGQNVTFRCDPISEHNRLYWYRQTLGQGPEFLTYFQNEAQLEKSRLLSDRFSAERPKGSFSTLEIQRTEQGDSAMYLCASSPPVWREGEKLFFGSGTQLSVL.

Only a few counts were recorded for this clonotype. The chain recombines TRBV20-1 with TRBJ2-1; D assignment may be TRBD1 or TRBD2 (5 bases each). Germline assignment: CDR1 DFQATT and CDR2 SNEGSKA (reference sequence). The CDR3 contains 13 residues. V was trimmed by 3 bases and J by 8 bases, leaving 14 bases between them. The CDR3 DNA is TGCAGTGCTAGGTCCGGGACGTGGGATGAGCAGTTCTTC. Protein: CSARSGTWDEQFF.

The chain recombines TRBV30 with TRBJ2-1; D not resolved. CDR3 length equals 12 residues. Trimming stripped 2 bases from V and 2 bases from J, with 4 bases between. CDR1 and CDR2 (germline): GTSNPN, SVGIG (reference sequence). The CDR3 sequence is CAWSWTYNEQFF. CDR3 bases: TGTGCCTGGAGTTGGACCTACAATGAGCAGTTCTTC.

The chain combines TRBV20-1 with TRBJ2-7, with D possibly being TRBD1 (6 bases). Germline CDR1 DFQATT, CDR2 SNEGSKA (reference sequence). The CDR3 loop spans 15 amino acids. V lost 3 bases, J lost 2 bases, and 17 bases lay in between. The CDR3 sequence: CSASQVWDNPYEQYF. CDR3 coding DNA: TGCAGTGCTAGTCAAGTATGGGACAACCCCTACGAGCAGTACTTC.

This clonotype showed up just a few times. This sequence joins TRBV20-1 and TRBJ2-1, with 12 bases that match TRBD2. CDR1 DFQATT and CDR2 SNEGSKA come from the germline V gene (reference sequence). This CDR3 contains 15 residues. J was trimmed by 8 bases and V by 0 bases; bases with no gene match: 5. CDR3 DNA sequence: TGCAGTGCTAGAGATCCTAGCGGGAGGGCCGATGAGCAGTTCTTC. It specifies CSARDPSGRADEQFF.

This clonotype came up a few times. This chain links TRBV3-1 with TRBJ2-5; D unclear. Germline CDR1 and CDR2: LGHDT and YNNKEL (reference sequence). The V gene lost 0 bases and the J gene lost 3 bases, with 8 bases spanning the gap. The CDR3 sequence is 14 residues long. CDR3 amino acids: CASSQEAVEETQYF. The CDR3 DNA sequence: TGTGCCAGCAGCCAAGAGGCGGTAGAAGAGACCCAGTACTTC.

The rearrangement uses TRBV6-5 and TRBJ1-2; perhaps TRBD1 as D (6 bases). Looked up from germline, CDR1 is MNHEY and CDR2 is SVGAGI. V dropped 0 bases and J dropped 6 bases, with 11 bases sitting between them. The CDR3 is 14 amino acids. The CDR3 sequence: CASSYSTGTDGYTF. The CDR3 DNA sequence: TGTGCCAGCAGTTACTCCACAGGGACGGATGGCTACACCTTC.

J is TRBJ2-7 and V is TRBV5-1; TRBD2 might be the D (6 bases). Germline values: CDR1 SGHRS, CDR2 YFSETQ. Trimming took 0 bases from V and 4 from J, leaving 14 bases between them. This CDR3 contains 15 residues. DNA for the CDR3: TGCGCCAGCAGCTTGGCCCACCGGGGAGGTTACGAGCAGTACTTC. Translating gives CASSLAHRGGYEQYF.

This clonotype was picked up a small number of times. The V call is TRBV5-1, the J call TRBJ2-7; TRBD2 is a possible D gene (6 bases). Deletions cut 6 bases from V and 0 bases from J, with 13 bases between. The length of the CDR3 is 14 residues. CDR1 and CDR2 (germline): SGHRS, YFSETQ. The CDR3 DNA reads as TGCGCCAGCACCAGACGGGGAGGCTCCTACGAGCAGTACTTC. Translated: CASTRRGGSYEQYF. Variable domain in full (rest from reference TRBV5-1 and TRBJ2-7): KAGVTQTPRYLIKTRGQQVTLSCSPISGHRSVSWYQQTPGQGLQFLFEYFSETQRNKGNFPGRFSGRQFSNSRSEMNVSTLELGDSALYLCASTRRGGSYEQYFGPGTRLTVT.